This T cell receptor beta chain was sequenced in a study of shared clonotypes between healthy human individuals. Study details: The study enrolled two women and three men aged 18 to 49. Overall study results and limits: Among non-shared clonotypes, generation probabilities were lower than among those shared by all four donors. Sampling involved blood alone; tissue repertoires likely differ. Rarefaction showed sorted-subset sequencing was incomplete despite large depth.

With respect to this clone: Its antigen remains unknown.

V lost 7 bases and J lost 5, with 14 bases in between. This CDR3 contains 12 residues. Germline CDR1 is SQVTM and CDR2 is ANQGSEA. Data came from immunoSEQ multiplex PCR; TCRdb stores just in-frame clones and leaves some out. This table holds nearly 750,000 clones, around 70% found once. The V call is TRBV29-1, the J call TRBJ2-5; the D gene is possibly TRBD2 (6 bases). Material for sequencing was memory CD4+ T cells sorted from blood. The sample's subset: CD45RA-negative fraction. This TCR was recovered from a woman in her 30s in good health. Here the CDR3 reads CSERDSGETQYF. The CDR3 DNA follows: TGCAGCGAGAGGGACTCTGGGGAGACCCAGTACTTC.